Following are 13 T cell receptor beta chains from one sample sequenced in a study of regulatory T cells in long-lasting Graves disease. Relying on iRepertoire HTBI primers and Arm-PCR of CDR3 regions, the team built TCR beta libraries. TCRdb fed the multiplex PCR reads into MiXCR, producing one record per CDR3 protein. The table shows over 500,000 distinct CDR3 sequences, with roughly 15% occurring only once. The time point here: newly diagnosed GD, antithyroid drugs for less than 3 months. Construction of the TCR library relied on RNA isolated from PBMCs. In addition, the sample was reused for a study of T cells in Graves' hyperthyroidism and ophthalmopathy.

The starting material was peripheral blood mononuclear cells (PBMCs), obtained at new diagnosis, from a patient treated with antithyroid drugs. The receptor set was obtained from a woman aged 25 to 39 with Graves disease.

This clonotype was detected only once. This sequence joins TRBV25-1 and TRBJ2-1; maybe TRBD1 (5 bases). This CDR3 region has 21 residues. The V and J ends lost 2 bases and 6 bases respectively, with 32 bases between them. Germline CDR1 is MGHDK and CDR2 is SYGVNS. Here the CDR3 reads CASSEGASAGGPEFPLNEQFF. DNA for the CDR3: TGTGCCAGCAGTGAAGGGGCGTCGGCTGGCGGACCGGAATTCCCACTCAATGAGCAGTTCTTC. Drawing the rest from reference TRBV25-1 and TRBJ2-1, the complete variable domain is EADIYQTPRYLVIGTGKKITLECSQTMGHDKMYWYQQDPGMELHLIHYSYGVNSTEKGDLSSESTVSRIRTEHFPLTLESARPSHTSQYLCASSEGASAGGPEFPLNEQFFGPGTRLTVL.

The chain couples TRBV2 to TRBJ2-1; 14 bases align to TRBD2. CDR1 is SNHLY, CDR2 FYNNEI, per germline. This CDR3 region has 14 residues. J lost 9 bases, V lost 8 bases, and 6 bases had no gene match. CDR3 DNA sequence: TGTGCCAGCGTAGGACTAGCGGGAGGACGTGAGCAGTTCTTC. Its protein product is CASVGLAGGREQFF.

This clonotype was seen ten or more times. This chain joins TRBV5-1 and TRBJ1-1; D ambiguous. This CDR3 contains 14 residues. Trimming left V 2 bases short and J 0 bases short, with 8 bases between. Germline CDR1 reads SGHRS; CDR2 reads YFSETQ. The CDR3 here is CASSFVPMNTEAFF. The CDR3 bases are TGCGCCAGCAGCTTTGTTCCGATGAACACTGAAGCTTTCTTT.

The CDR3 region has the DNA TGTGCCATCAGTGATCCAGGGAACTCCTACGAGCAGTACTTC. It is translated as CAISDPGNSYEQYF. The chain has TRBV10-3 and TRBJ2-7; the D gene is possibly TRBD1 (5 bases). Trimming cost V 3 bases and J 0 bases, with 9 bases left between them. Germline CDR1 ENHRY, CDR2 SYGVKD. The CDR3 spans 14 residues.

This chain links TRBV24-1 with TRBJ1-3; D is unclear. Germline CDR1 KGHDR, CDR2 SFDVKD. Trimming took off 3 bases at V and 2 bases at J, with 13 bases between the two ends. The CDR3 consists of 16 residues. CDR3 DNA sequence: TGTGCCACCAGTGATGGGGATTCCGTCGCTGGAAACACCATATATTTT. It encodes CATSDGDSVAGNTIYF.

This clonotype was found a few times. J is TRBJ1-3 and V is TRBV3-1; tentative D call: TRBD1 (6 bases). This CDR3 is built from 16 residues. CDR1 is LGHDT, CDR2 YNNKEL, per germline (reference sequence). V was shortened by 0 bases and J by 2 bases, with 11 bases between the two germline ends. This CDR3 reads CASSQDSGGPGNTIYF. Written as DNA, the CDR3 is TGTGCCAGCAGCCAAGATTCCGGGGGGCCTGGAAACACCATATATTTT.

Many counts were recorded for this clonotype. The chain is built from TRBV29-1 and TRBJ2-1; tentative D call: TRBD2 (6 bases). CDR3 size: 13 residues. V lost 6 bases, J lost 0 bases, and 9 bases lay in between. CDR1 is SQVTM and CDR2 is ANQGSEA in the germline V gene. This CDR3 reads CSVLAGSYNEQFF. Here the CDR3 DNA reads TGCAGCGTACTAGCAGGCTCCTACAATGAGCAGTTCTTC.

This clonotype came up a few times. The V call is TRBV5-1, the J call TRBJ2-1, with 9 bases aligning to TRBD2. Germline CDR1 is SGHRS and CDR2 is YFSETQ. The ends lost 4 bases at V and 0 bases at J; junction bases unmatched: 2. The CDR3 sequence is 15 residues long. The CDR3 coding sequence is TGCGCCAGCAGCCCTAGCGGGGTCTCCTACAATGAGCAGTTCTTC. It specifies CASSPSGVSYNEQFF.

This clonotype was detected a few times. The J gene is TRBJ2-2, the V gene TRBV24-1; D may be TRBD1 (6 bases). CDR1 and CDR2 (germline): KGHDR, SFDVKD. V gave up 9 bases and J gave up 4 bases, with 17 bases separating them. The CDR3 contains 15 residues. CDR3 protein: CATSHNRALTGELFF. The CDR3 DNA follows: TGTGCCACCTCTCACAACAGGGCCCTCACCGGGGAGCTGTTTTTT.

This clonotype was found a few times. The rearrangement joins TRBV5-1 to TRBJ1-4; D is ambiguous. Between the trimmed V and J ends, which lost 5 bases and 0 bases, there was a span of 8 bases. CDR3 size: 14 residues. Germline V gene data show CDR1 as SGHRS and CDR2 as YFSETQ. The DNA for the CDR3 is TGCGCCAGCAGAAACATGGCAACTAATGAAAAACTGTTTTTT. Protein: CASRNMATNEKLFF.

The rearrangement links TRBV14 to TRBJ1-2, with no clear D. Trimming shortened V by 1 base and J by 8 bases, and 17 bases separated the two germline ends. CDR1 is SGHDN and CDR2 is FVKESK in the germline V gene. CDR3 size: 15 residues. The CDR3 region is CASSQGHGGRFGYTF. The CDR3 coding sequence is TGTGCCAGCAGCCAAGGGCATGGCGGGAGGTTCGGCTACACCTTC. The complete variable domain, with remaining parts taken from reference TRBV14 and TRBJ1-2, reads EAGVTQFPSHSVIEKGQTVTLRCDPISGHDNLYWYRRVMGKEIKFLLHFVKESKQDESGMPNNRFLAERTGGTYSTLKVQPAELEDSGVYFCASSQGHGGRFGYTFGSGTRLTVV.

At least ten counts were recorded for this clonotype. V usage is TRBV28 and J usage is TRBJ1-4; D remains ambiguous. Germline-derived CDR1 and CDR2 are MDHEN and SYDVKM. V was trimmed by 10 bases and J by 5 bases, leaving 14 bases between them. The length of the CDR3 is 13 residues. The CDR3 DNA reads as TGTGCCACCGTGCCGGGCCCAAATGAAAAACTGTTTTTT. It codes for CATVPGPNEKLFF.

This clonotype was found many times. The chain combines TRBV2 with TRBJ2-7, with 9 bases lining up with TRBD1. CDR3 size: 13 residues. Germline CDR1 is SNHLY and CDR2 is FYNNEI. V dropped 6 bases and J dropped 3; count of bases not matched to a gene: 3. The CDR3: CASSRDRDYEQYF. The DNA for the CDR3 is TGTGCCAGCAGCCGGGACAGGGACTACGAGCAGTACTTC.